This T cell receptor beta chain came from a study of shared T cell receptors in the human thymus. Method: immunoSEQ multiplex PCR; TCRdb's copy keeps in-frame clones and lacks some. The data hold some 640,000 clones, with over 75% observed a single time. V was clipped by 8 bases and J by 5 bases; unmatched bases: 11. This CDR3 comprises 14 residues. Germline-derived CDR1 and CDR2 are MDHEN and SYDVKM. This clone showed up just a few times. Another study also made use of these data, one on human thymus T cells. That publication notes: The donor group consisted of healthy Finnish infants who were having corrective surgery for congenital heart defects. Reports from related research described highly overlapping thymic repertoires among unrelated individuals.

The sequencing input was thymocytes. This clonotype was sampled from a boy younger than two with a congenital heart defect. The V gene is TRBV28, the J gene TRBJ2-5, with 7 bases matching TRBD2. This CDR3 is CASGTGGTPETQYF. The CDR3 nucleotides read TGTGCCAGCGGAACGGGAGGTACCCCGGAGACCCAGTACTTC.